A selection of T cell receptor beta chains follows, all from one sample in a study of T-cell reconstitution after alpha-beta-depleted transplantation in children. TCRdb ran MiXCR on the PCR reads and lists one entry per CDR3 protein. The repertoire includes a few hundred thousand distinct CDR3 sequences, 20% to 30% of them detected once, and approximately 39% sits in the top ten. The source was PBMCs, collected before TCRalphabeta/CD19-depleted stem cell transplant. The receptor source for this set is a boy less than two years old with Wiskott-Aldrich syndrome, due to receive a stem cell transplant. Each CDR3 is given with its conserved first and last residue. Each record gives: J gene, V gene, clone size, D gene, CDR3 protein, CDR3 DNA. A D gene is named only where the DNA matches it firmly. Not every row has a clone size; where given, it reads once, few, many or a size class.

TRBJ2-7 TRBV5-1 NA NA CASSLRDQSHEQYF TGCGCCAGCAGCTTAAGAGACCAATCCCACGAGCAGTACTTC
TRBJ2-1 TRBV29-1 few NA CSVAGGAYNEQFF TGCAGCGTTGCAGGGGGGGCCTACAATGAGCAGTTCTTC
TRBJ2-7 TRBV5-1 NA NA CASSLVGAPSSYEQYF TGCGCCAGCAGCTTGGTGGGGGCACCCAGCTCCTACGAGCAGTACTTC
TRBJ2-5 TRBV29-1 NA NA CSVVGGRKTQYF TGCAGCGTTGTAGGTGGGCGGAAGACCCAGTACTTC
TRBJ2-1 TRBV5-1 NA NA CASSLGDFYNEQFF TGCGCCAGCAGCTTGGGGGACTTTTACAATGAGCAGTTCTTC
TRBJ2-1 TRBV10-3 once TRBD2 CAISEINSGRGPYNEQFF TGTGCCATCAGCGAAATTAATAGCGGGAGGGGACCCTACAATGAGCAGTTCTTC
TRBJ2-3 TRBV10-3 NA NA CAISLNTDTQYF TGTGCCATCAGCCTAAACACAGATACGCAGTATTTT
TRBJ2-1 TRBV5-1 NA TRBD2 CASSLFSLAGGGNEQFF TGCGCCAGCAGCTTGTTTAGCCTAGCGGGAGGCGGGAATGAGCAGTTCTTC
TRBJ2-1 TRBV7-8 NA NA CASSLRTEQFF TGTGCCAGCAGCCTGAGAACTGAGCAGTTCTTC
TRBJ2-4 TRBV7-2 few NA CASSLERKNIQYF TGTGCCAGCAGCTTAGAGAGGAAAAACATTCAGTACTTC
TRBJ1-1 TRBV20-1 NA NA CSATYRVSFTEAFF TGCAGTGCTACCTACAGGGTCTCGTTCACTGAAGCTTTCTTT
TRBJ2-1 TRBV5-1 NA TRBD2 CASRSGSSSYNEQFF TGCGCCAGCAGGAGCGGGAGTTCTTCCTACAATGAGCAGTTCTTC
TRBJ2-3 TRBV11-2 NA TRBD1 CASSLGGGVGDTQYF TGTGCCAGCAGCTTAGGAGGGGGCGTTGGAGATACGCAGTATTTT
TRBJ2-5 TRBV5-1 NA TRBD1 CASSSRGSETQYF TGCGCCAGCAGCTCCAGGGGGAGCGAGACCCAGTACTTC
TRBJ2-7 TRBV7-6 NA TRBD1 CASSFGTGPSYEQYF TGTGCCAGCAGCTTTGGGACAGGGCCCTCCTACGAGCAGTACTTC
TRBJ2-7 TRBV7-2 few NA CASSPRGTSSYEQYF TGTGCCAGCAGTCCCCGGGGGACAAGCTCCTACGAGCAGTACTTC
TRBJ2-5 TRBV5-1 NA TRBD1 CASSLGTGRVETQYF TGCGCCAGCAGCCTGGGGACAGGTCGGGTGGAGACCCAGTACTTC
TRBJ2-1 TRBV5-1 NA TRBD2 CASSSIAGGSYNEQFF TGCGCCAGCAGCAGTATTGCGGGAGGCTCCTACAATGAGCAGTTCTTC
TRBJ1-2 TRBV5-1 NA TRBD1 CASSLAWDRTYGYTF TGCGCCAGCAGCTTGGCTTGGGACAGGACTTATGGCTACACCTTC
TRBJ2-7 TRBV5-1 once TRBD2 CASSLTSQESMRQYF TGCGCCAGCAGCCTGACTAGCCAGGAAAGTATGCGGCAGTACTTC
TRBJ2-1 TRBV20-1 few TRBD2 CSAGGTSGYNEQFF TGCAGTGCTGGGGGGACTAGCGGATACAATGAGCAGTTCTTC
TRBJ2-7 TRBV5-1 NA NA CASRLNAIYEQYF TGCGCCAGCAGATTAAACGCAATCTACGAGCAGTACTTC
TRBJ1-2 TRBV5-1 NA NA CASAGGKHGYTF TGCGCCAGCGCGGGAGGGAAACATGGCTACACCTTC
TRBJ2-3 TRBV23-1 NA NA CASSQGPPHTDTQYF TGCGCCAGCAGTCAGGGGCCACCCCACACAGATACGCAGTATTTT
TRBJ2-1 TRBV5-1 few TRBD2 CASGRTSGIAYSRDNEQFF TGCGCCAGCGGAAGGACTAGCGGGATTGCTTACTCTAGGGACAATGAGCAGTTCTTC
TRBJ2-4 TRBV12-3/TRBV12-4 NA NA CASSFTSPNIQYF TGTGCCAGCAGTTTTACCAGTCCCAACATTCAGTACTTC
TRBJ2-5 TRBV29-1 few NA CSVEGWQNQETQYF TGCAGCGTTGAAGGTTGGCAGAACCAAGAGACCCAGTACTTC
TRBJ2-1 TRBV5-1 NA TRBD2 CASSSGGTTYRILNEQFF TGCGCCAGCAGCTCGGGGGGGACTACCTATCGTATCCTCAATGAGCAGTTCTTC
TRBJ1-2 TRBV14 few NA CASSQSIGYGYTF TGTGCCAGCAGCCAAAGTATAGGTTATGGCTACACCTTC
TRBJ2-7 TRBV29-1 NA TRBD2 CSVGAGGPDEQYF TGCAGCGTTGGCGCGGGAGGGCCCGACGAGCAGTACTTC
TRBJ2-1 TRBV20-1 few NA CSAPMGYNEQFF TGCAGTGCCCCGATGGGCTACAATGAGCAGTTCTTC
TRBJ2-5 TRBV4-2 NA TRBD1 CASSQEGGRVGETQYF TGTGCCAGCAGCCAAGAAGGGGGCAGGGTGGGGGAGACCCAGTACTTC
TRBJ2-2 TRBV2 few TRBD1 CASRTGTANTGELFF TGTGCCAGCAGAACCGGGACAGCGAACACCGGGGAGCTGTTTTTT